The 21 T cell receptor beta chains below all came from one sample that was sequenced in a study of T cell clonotyping in hematopoietic cell transplantation (dated by TCRdb to the early 2020s). The time point label on this specimen signifies: recipient sample about 28 days before transplant, after cytoreduction. The protocol used for the library was the immunoSEQ multiplex PCR assay. TCRdb re-hosts the immuneACCESS table, in-frame sequences only. Its copies lack some clones; in the studies checked, an unresolved V gene accounts for under half of them, and the cause for the rest is not known. The sample table lists about 43,000 clones, less than 85% of them with a count of one. About 3% of the sample is held by the ten biggest clonotypes. Sequencing was performed on peripheral blood mononuclear cells, taken before stem cell transplant. All receptors derive from a man in his sixties with acute myeloid leukemia. Some clones in this sample may be carry-over from other donors' samples.

This chain links TRBV18 with TRBJ2-3; 7 bases match TRBD1. The CDR3 is 16 amino acids. Germline V gene data show CDR1 as KGHSH and CDR2 as LQKENI. Trimming at V came to 3 bases and at J to 0 bases, leaving 6 bases not matched to a gene. The CDR3 sequence is CASSPFGTASTDTQYF. CDR3 bases: TGTGCCAGCTCACCGTTTGGGACAGCAAGCACAGATACGCAGTATTTT.

This chain joins TRBV6-5 and TRBJ2-7; D possibly corresponds to TRBD2 (6 bases). The germline V gene encodes CDR1 MNHEY and CDR2 SVGAGI. The CDR3 covers 13 residues. Trimming left V 2 bases short and J 4 bases short, with 9 bases between. In DNA form, the CDR3 reads TGTGCCAGCAGTTACCGTGGGGGGTACGAGCAGTACTTC. Translating gives CASSYRGGYEQYF.

This clone was counted a few times. The CDR3 protein is CALQGFDNSPLHF. The CDR3 coding sequence is TGTGCCCTTCAGGGGTTTGATAATTCACCCCTCCACTTT. V and J are TRBV6-1 and TRBJ1-6; possibly TRBD1 for D (6 bases). The germline V gene encodes CDR1 MNHNS and CDR2 SASEGT. The V end was cut by 11 bases, the J end by 5 bases, with 13 bases between. This CDR3 spans 13 amino acids.

The rearrangement uses TRBV7-2 and TRBJ1-2; no reliable D call. Germline lookup yields CDR1 SGHTA and CDR2 FQGNSA. Trimming removed 5 bases from V and 0 bases from J, with 4 bases in between. This CDR3 contains 12 residues. DNA for the CDR3: TGTGCCAGCAGCGCCGCTAACTATGGCTACACCTTC. It encodes CASSAANYGYTF.

The rearrangement uses TRBV7-2 and TRBJ2-7; 9 nucleotides align to TRBD1. The J segment lost 5 bases and the V segment lost 1 base, leaving 12 bases of the junction unmatched. The CDR3 consists of 17 residues. In germline, CDR1 is SGHTA, CDR2 FQGNSA. The CDR3 sequence: CASSLVGSDRGVDEQYF. Here the CDR3 DNA reads TGTGCCAGCAGCTTAGTTGGGAGTGACAGGGGGGTAGACGAGCAGTACTTC.

A remark on this clone: Other DNA sequences in this specimen translate into the identical CDR3. This chain joins TRBV7-2 and TRBJ2-5; TRBD2 might be the D (5 bases). The CDR3 length is 14 residues. Trimming shortened V by 0 bases and J by 5 bases, and 10 bases separated the two germline ends. Germline V gene sequence: CDR1 SGHTA, CDR2 FQGNSA. The CDR3 DNA sequence: TGTGCCAGCAGCTTAGCCGGGGTGGGGGAGACCCAGTACTTC. The encoded protein is CASSLAGVGETQYF.

This chain uses TRBV25-1 with TRBJ2-6, with TRBD1 matching 8 bases. Unmatched junction bases numbered 10, after V lost 6 bases and J lost 0 bases. Germline V CDR1 and CDR2: MGHDK, SYGVNS. The CDR3 is 18 amino acids. CDR3 in amino acids: CASRAGTGVSSGANVLTF. For the CDR3, the DNA is TGTGCCAGCAGGGCCGGGACAGGCGTTTCCTCTGGGGCCAACGTCCTGACTTTC.

CDR3 amino acids: CASSPDRYEQYF. The CDR3 DNA follows: TGTGCCAGCAGCCCGGACAGATACGAGCAGTACTTC. V usage is TRBV7-2 and J usage is TRBJ2-7, with D tentatively TRBD1 (6 bases). Germline V gene sequence: CDR1 SGHTA, CDR2 FQGNSA. The V and J ends lost 5 bases and 4 bases respectively, with 9 bases between them. The CDR3 runs to 12 residues. The full variable domain, its missing parts supplied by reference TRBV7-2 and TRBJ2-7, is GAGVSQSPSNKVTEKGKDVELRCDPISGHTALYWYRQSLGQGLEFLIYFQGNSAPDKSGLPSDRFSAERTGGSVSTLTIQRTQQEDSAVYLCASSPDRYEQYFGPGTRLTVT.

This clone was seen a single time. The V call is TRBV4-2, the J call TRBJ2-3; D uncertain. There are 15 residues in the CDR3. Germline V CDR1 and CDR2: LGHNA, YNFKEQ. Trimming pared 1 base from V and 3 bases from J, leaving 11 bases between. The CDR3 spells CASSQGVKGTDTQYF. DNA for the CDR3: TGTGCCAGCAGCCAAGGTGTCAAGGGAACAGATACGCAGTATTTT.

The chain links TRBV7-2 to TRBJ2-2, with D tentatively TRBD2 (5 bases). The CDR3 has 15 amino acids. Per germline, CDR1 SGHTA and CDR2 FQGNSA. V lost 1 base and J lost 6, with 12 bases in between. Here the CDR3 reads CASSLVSGVAGELFF. The DNA for the CDR3 is TGTGCCAGCAGCTTAGTATCCGGGGTTGCCGGGGAGCTGTTTTTT.

The V and J genes are TRBV6-5 and TRBJ1-1; D might be TRBD1 (5 bases). CDR1 and CDR2 (germline): MNHEY, SVGAGI. This CDR3 has 14 amino acids. V lost 5 bases and J lost 4, with 14 bases in between. This CDR3 reads CASSQPGPTTEAFF. The CDR3 coding sequence is TGTGCCAGCAGTCAACCGGGACCGACCACTGAAGCTTTCTTT.

This chain joins TRBV5-4 and TRBJ1-5; weak D call: TRBD1 (5 bases). The germline V and J ends were trimmed by 0 bases and 3 bases, with 7 bases remaining between them. Germline assignment: CDR1 SGHNT and CDR2 YYREEE (reference sequence). The CDR3 is 14 amino acids. CDR3 residues: CASSLGGANQPQHF. The CDR3 nucleotides are TGTGCCAGCAGCTTGGGGGGCGCCAATCAGCCCCAGCATTTT.

The J gene is TRBJ1-1, the V gene TRBV5-1; D gene uncertain. From germline, CDR1 is SGHRS and CDR2 YFSETQ. The CDR3 is made up of 15 amino acids. Trimming left V 2 bases short and J 0 bases short, with 11 bases between. CDR3 protein: CASSLSGVMNTEAFF. The CDR3 DNA reads TGCGCCAGCAGCTTAAGTGGGGTAATGAACACTGAAGCTTTCTTT.

The chain couples TRBV5-4 to TRBJ2-2, with 12 bases aligning to TRBD2. Germline V lookup: CDR1 SGHNT, CDR2 YYREEE (reference sequence). With 4 bases clipped from V and 4 bases from J, the junction kept 8 bases outside the gene matches. This CDR3 has 17 residues. The CDR3 region is CASSSKTSGGTTGELFF. The CDR3 region has the DNA TGTGCCAGCAGCAGTAAGACTAGCGGGGGAACCACCGGGGAGCTGTTTTTT.

The chain uses TRBV27 and TRBJ2-1; TRBD2 agrees at 8 bases. V shed 2 bases and J 2 bases; nucleotides not matched to a gene: 5. The CDR3 sequence is 16 residues long. Germline V gives CDR1 MNHEY, CDR2 SMNVEV (reference sequence). The CDR3 loop reads CASSLRGGGTYNEQFF. CDR3 DNA sequence: TGTGCCAGCAGTTTAAGGGGCGGGGGGACCTACAATGAGCAGTTCTTC.

The rearrangement joins TRBV7-3 to TRBJ2-7; 7 nucleotides line up with TRBD1. The CDR3 spans 14 residues. Trimming removed 5 bases from V and 6 bases from J; junction bases left unmatched: 10. Germline V gene data show CDR1 as SGHTA and CDR2 as FQGTGA. The CDR3 here is CASSTQTGIGEQYF. For the CDR3, the DNA is TGTGCCAGCAGCACCCAGACAGGGATCGGCGAGCAGTACTTC. Complete variable domain (other parts from reference TRBV7-3 and TRBJ2-7): GAGVSQTPSNKVTEKGKYVELRCDPISGHTALYWYRQSLGQGPEFLIYFQGTGAADDSGLPNDRFFAVRPEGSVSTLKIQRTERGDSAVYLCASSTQTGIGEQYFGPGTRLTVT.

A single count supports this clone. The chain employs TRBV14 and TRBJ1-1, with D tentatively TRBD1 (6 bases). This CDR3 has 15 amino acids. Looked up from germline, CDR1 is SGHDN and CDR2 is FVKESK. V gave up 2 bases and J gave up 4 bases, with 14 bases separating them. In DNA form, the CDR3 reads TGTGCCAGCAGCCAATTCAGGGGCCCCGGCACTGAAGCTTTCTTT. It encodes CASSQFRGPGTEAFF.

The sample holds a few counts of this clone. The rearrangement joins TRBV5-1 to TRBJ2-7, with D perhaps assigned TRBD1 or TRBD2 (5 bases each). The CDR3 contains 15 residues. CDR1 is SGHRS, CDR2 YFSETQ, per germline. The V end lost 4 bases, the J end lost 0 bases, and 14 bases lay between the germline ends. CDR3 in amino acids: CASSPGDGTSYEQYF. DNA for the CDR3: TGCGCCAGCAGCCCCGGGGACGGAACCTCCTACGAGCAGTACTTC.

The gene calls are TRBV30 and TRBJ1-5, with D maybe TRBD1 (6 bases). The CDR3 is made up of 16 amino acids. Per the germline V gene, CDR1 is GTSNPN and CDR2 is SVGIG (reference sequence). The V and J ends lost 2 bases and 3 bases respectively, with 17 bases between them. The CDR3 DNA sequence: TGTGCCTGGAGTAGCGGGACATTAAACTCCAATCAGCCCCAGCATTTT. Protein product: CAWSSGTLNSNQPQHF.

V and J are TRBV4-3 and TRBJ1-2, with 7 nucleotides matching TRBD1. Trimming at V came to 0 bases and at J to 4 bases, leaving 8 bases not matched to a gene. Germline V gene lookup returns CDR1 LGHNA and CDR2 YSLEER. CDR3 length equals 16 residues. DNA for the CDR3: TGCGCCAGCAGCCAAGATCGACAGGGCTTCGGCTATGGCTACACCTTC. Translated: CASSQDRQGFGYGYTF.

The chain recombines TRBV7-3 with TRBJ1-6, with D unclear. The CDR3 covers 14 residues. Germline V gene lookup returns CDR1 SGHTA and CDR2 FQGTGA. V lost 2 bases and J 7 bases, leaving 9 bases between the germline ends. For the CDR3, the DNA is TGTGCCAGCAGCTTAGGGCAGACCAATTCACCCCTCCACTTT. Translation: CASSLGQTNSPLHF.